The entry below describes one T cell receptor (beta chain). Its target is not known. From germline, CDR1 is SGHRS and CDR2 YFSETQ. V shed 3 bases and J shed 6 bases, with 9 bases lying between them. The CDR3 extends over 13 amino acids. Library preparation (for TCRbeta) was performed with unique molecular identifiers. TCRdb called the PCR reads again in MiXCR, with one record for every CDR3 protein. Among about a million distinct CDR3 sequences listed, under 30% were seen once. The data belong to a study of T-cell reconstitution after alpha-beta-depleted transplantation in children. Findings of the study overall: High day-60 TCRbeta diversity in some patients came from surviving recipient T cells and thymic progenitors. After transplant, at about two months, alpha-beta T cells were reportedly derived from several hundred expanded graft clones. Diversity and T-cell counts at one year after transplant derived mostly from new T cells.

The material was PBMCs, mostly from graft donor cells, obtained 360 days after TCRalphabeta/CD19-depleted stem cell transplant. The clonotype was recovered from a boy under three years old who had a stem cell transplant for SCID, so the T cells may come from the graft donor. The chain uses TRBV5-1 and TRBJ1-4; possible D gene TRBD1, 6 bases. CDR3 sequence reads: CASSWAGDEKLFF. CDR3 coding DNA: TGCGCCAGCAGCTGGGCAGGGGATGAAAAACTGTTTTTT.